This TCR beta chain was retrieved from a study of blood T cell repertoires in COVID-19. Study as a whole: The United States, Italy and Spain supplied acute and convalescent COVID-19 samples. In each case, the material was cDNA or gDNA derived from T cells, B-cell-depleted T cells, or PBMCs.

Authors' methods: Estimated nucleated cell counts came from reference gene primer amplification. Clones were sequenced by immunoSEQ multiplex PCR, and TCRdb holds only the in-frame ones, with some missing. From that table come the V and J calls and clone size; the DNA was used to work out D and trimming. This sample has 130,000 to 150,000 clones, with around 84% found just once. The origin of this receptor is a man aged 60 to 75 with active or convalescent COVID-19. The sequenced sample consisted of peripheral blood.

The DNA for the CDR3 is TGTGCCAGCAGCTTGTTTCGGGGCACTGAAGCTTTCTTT. Protein product: CASSLFRGTEAFF. This chain uses TRBV11-3 with TRBJ1-1; D unclear. The CDR3 consists of 13 residues. V lost 3 bases, J lost 4 bases, and 9 bases lay in between. CDR1 SGHNT and CDR2 YENEEA come from the germline V gene. Using reference TRBV11-3 and TRBJ1-1 for the parts outside the CDR3, the full variable domain is EAGVVQSPRYKIIEKKQPVAFWCNPISGHNTLYWYLQNLGQGPELLIRYENEEAVDDSQLPKDRFSAERLKGVDSTLKIQPAELGDSAVYLCASSLFRGTEAFFGQGTRLTVV.